The 2 T cell receptor beta chains below all came from one sample that was sequenced in a study of vaccination and CD4 T cells after COVID-19. The treatment: roughly ten-day PBMC culture with coronavirus spike peptide pools or control peptides (ViraFEST assay). The Oncomine TCR Beta short-read assay was applied to DNA of cultured CD4+ T cells. Using its own MiXCR run on the PCR reads, TCRdb lists one record per CDR3 protein. The sample includes roughly 7,700 distinct CDR3 sequences, more than 50% of them seen just once. For these receptors, no antigen is known. Input material: CD4+ T cells from blood, cultured in vitro. These TCRs come from a human donor who had recovered from COVID-19.

This clonotype occurred a few times. The V gene is TRBV6-2 or TRBV6-3, the J gene TRBJ1-2; D gene uncertain. Trimming took 8 bases from V and 10 from J, leaving 17 bases between them. The CDR3 is 12 amino acids. In germline, CDR1 is MNHEY, CDR2 SVGEGT. The CDR3 here is CASRILEVDYTF. The CDR3 nucleotides read TGTGCCAGCCGAATCCTTGAGGTGGACTACACCTTC.

The V gene is TRBV20-1, the J gene TRBJ2-5, with 7 bases matching TRBD2. The CDR3 is 14 residues long. Germline-derived CDR1 and CDR2 are DFQATT and SNEGSKA (reference sequence). V lost 6 bases and J lost 4; bases outside the gene matches: 11. The CDR3 is CSARWAGEGETQYF. CDR3 nucleotides: TGCAGTGCGAGATGGGCGGGAGAAGGAGAGACCCAGTACTTC.